The 17 T cell receptor beta chains presented below share a single source sample, sequenced in a study of CD8 T cells in ankylosing spondylitis. TCRdb re-called the 5' RACE reads with MiXCR, one entry per CDR3 protein. The table includes about 160,000 distinct CDR3 sequences, 15% to 20% detected once. Sequencing was carried out using blood, either unsorted or a sorted T cell fraction (not recorded which). The receptor source for this set is a male donor with ankylosing spondylitis or in good health (not recorded which).

This clonotype has ten or more counts. The J gene is TRBJ2-2, the V gene TRBV7-6; 7 nucleotides align to TRBD1. Germline V gene lookup returns CDR1 SGHVS and CDR2 FNYEAQ. V lost 4 bases, J lost 1 base, and 3 bases stayed unmatched. The CDR3 loop spans 15 amino acids. The CDR3 DNA follows: TGTGCCAGCAGCTCTGGGACAGTGAACACCGGGGAGCTGTTTTTT. Translated, it gives CASSSGTVNTGELFF.

The V call is TRBV7-2, the J call TRBJ2-2; D uncertain. CDR3 size: 13 residues. V lost 2 bases, J lost 9 bases, and 10 bases lay in between. CDR1 and CDR2 (germline): SGHTA, FQGNSA. CDR3 loop: CASSLSKARELFF. The DNA of the CDR3 is TGTGCCAGCAGCTTATCCAAGGCGAGGGAGCTGTTTTTT.

The rearrangement links TRBV20-1 to TRBJ2-5; D is possibly TRBD1 or TRBD2 (6 bases each). In germline, CDR1 is DFQATT, CDR2 SNEGSKA (reference sequence). The CDR3 spans 14 residues. Between the trimmed V and J ends, which lost 1 base and 9 bases, there was a span of 18 bases. In nucleotides, the CDR3 is TGCAGTGCTAGAGGGGGCGGGGACAACGGGGCCCAGTACTTC. The encoded protein is CSARGGGDNGAQYF.

The V call is TRBV19, the J call TRBJ2-5; D uncertain. CDR3 length: 12 residues. The V end lost 3 bases, the J end lost 5 bases, and 7 bases lay between the germline ends. Germline V lookup: CDR1 LNHDA, CDR2 SQIVND (reference sequence). Written as DNA, the CDR3 is TGTGCCAGTAGTATGAGTCTGGAGACCCAGTACTTC. Translation: CASSMSLETQYF.

This sequence joins TRBV6-1 and TRBJ1-4, with D possibly matching TRBD1 (5 bases). The CDR3 extends over 14 amino acids. Trimming pared 10 bases from V and 3 bases from J, leaving 15 bases between. Per germline, CDR1 MNHNS and CDR2 SASEGT. The CDR3 DNA reads TGTGCCACCGTTGGAGGGGTGGCTAATGAAAAACTGTTTTTT. This encodes CATVGGVANEKLFF.

This clonotype has only a few counts. V and J are TRBV12-3 or TRBV12-4 and TRBJ2-1; D not resolved. The CDR3 totals 11 residues. Trimming took off 7 bases at V and 8 bases at J, with 9 bases between the two ends. In nucleotides, the CDR3 is TGTGCCAGCACCGATATCGATGAGCAGTTCTTC. Translating gives CASTDIDEQFF.

This chain uses TRBV29-1 with TRBJ2-7; D may be TRBD2 (5 bases). V lost 4 bases and J 6 bases, leaving 13 bases between the germline ends. In germline, CDR1 is SQVTM, CDR2 ANQGSEA. CDR3 length: 12 residues. CDR3: CSVASSLGEQYF. CDR3 in DNA: TGCAGCGTTGCCTCTAGCCTCGGCGAGCAGTACTTC.

The chain carries TRBV15 and TRBJ2-3, with TRBD1 as a possible D gene (6 bases). Trimming pared 3 bases from V and 1 base from J, leaving 11 bases between. The CDR3 length is 15 residues. Germline V gene sequence: CDR1 LNHNV, CDR2 YYDKDF (reference sequence). This CDR3 is CATSSLPGGTDTQYF. The CDR3 nucleotides are TGTGCCACCAGCAGCCTGCCAGGGGGCACAGATACGCAGTATTTT.

The sample holds many counts of this clonotype. The chain joins TRBV20-1 to TRBJ1-1; perhaps TRBD1 as D (6 bases). The CDR3 has 13 residues. V lost 7 bases, J lost 4 bases, and 16 bases lay in between. Germline-derived CDR1 and CDR2 are DFQATT and SNEGSKA (reference sequence). The CDR3 region has the DNA TGCAGTGTTCCACCCCCAGGGGCCACTGAAGCTTTCTTT. It encodes CSVPPPGATEAFF.

The chain recombines TRBV7-8 with TRBJ1-2; D is possibly TRBD1 (5 bases). V lost 1 base and J lost 8, with 8 bases in between. This CDR3 has 12 residues. Germline values: CDR1 SGHVS, CDR2 FQNEAQ. The CDR3 protein is CASSLGGRGYTF. The CDR3 nucleotides read TGTGCCAGCAGCTTAGGGGGGAGGGGCTACACCTTC.

At least ten counts were recorded for this clonotype. This chain joins TRBV7-8 and TRBJ2-3; tentative D call: TRBD2 (5 bases). Germline CDR1 and CDR2: SGHVS and FQNEAQ. The CDR3 is made up of 13 amino acids. The ends were cut back, 2 bases at V and 2 bases at J, with 5 bases in the middle. CDR3: CASSLRDTDTQYF. CDR3 bases: TGTGCCAGCAGCTTACGGGACACAGATACGCAGTATTTT.

CDR3 residues: CASSLTSGRAYEQYF. The CDR3 DNA follows: TGTGCCAGCAGTTTGACGAGCGGGAGGGCCTACGAGCAGTACTTC. The rearrangement joins TRBV6-6 to TRBJ2-7, with 10 nucleotides matching TRBD2. The V segment lost 4 bases and the J segment 2 bases; nucleotides outside the gene matches: 5. The germline gives CDR1 MNHNY, CDR2 SVGAGI (reference sequence). This CDR3 has 15 residues.

This chain links TRBV29-1 with TRBJ1-1; D is uncertain. Germline V lookup: CDR1 SQVTM, CDR2 ANQGSEA. The CDR3 length is 14 residues. V was pared by 5 bases and J by 5 bases, with 18 bases between. The CDR3 DNA reads as TGCAGCGTTCCAATCGTGGCTTCTTCGACTGAAGCTTTCTTT. Translating gives CSVPIVASSTEAFF.

This clonotype was observed at least ten times. The V gene is TRBV10-3, the J gene TRBJ2-2; 9 nucleotides align to TRBD1. Looked up from germline, CDR1 is ENHRY and CDR2 is SYGVKD. CDR3 length: 14 amino acids. V dropped 5 bases and J dropped 5; count of bases not matched to a gene: 3. The CDR3 nucleotides read TGTGCCATCAGTTTACAGGGGGCTACCGGGGAGCTGTTTTTT. Translated: CAISLQGATGELFF.

This chain connects TRBV20-1 to TRBJ2-1; D might be TRBD2 (5 bases). The V end lost 3 bases, the J end lost 1 base, and 19 bases lay between the germline ends. CDR1 and CDR2 (germline): DFQATT, SNEGSKA (reference sequence). This CDR3 is built from 17 residues. The CDR3 region is CSASFYSWERSYNEQFF. The CDR3 DNA reads TGCAGTGCTAGTTTCTACTCATGGGAGAGGTCCTACAATGAGCAGTTCTTC.

This clonotype appeared once. The chain links TRBV27 to TRBJ2-5; 8 positions agree with TRBD1. The CDR3 covers 12 residues. J lost 8 bases, V lost 3 bases, and 2 bases had no gene match. The germline CDR1 and CDR2 sequences are MNHEY and SMNVEV (reference sequence). CDR3 loop: CASSLTGDTQYF. The CDR3 DNA follows: TGTGCCAGCAGTTTGACAGGGGACACCCAGTACTTC.

About this clonotype itself: Germline is not matched at one junction end, which may reflect a read error. The genes are TRBV20-1 and TRBJ1-5, with TRBD1 matching over 8 bases. CDR3 size: 17 residues. Germline lookup yields CDR1 DFQATT and CDR2 SNEGSKA (reference sequence). In DNA form, the CDR3 reads TGCTGTGCTAGAGCGGCGGGACAGGTAGATAGCAATCAGCCCCAGCATTTT. This translates into CCARAAGQVDSNQPQHF.